Listed below are T cell receptor beta chains from one sample, sequenced in a study of type 1 regulatory T cells. TCRdb fed the reads into MiXCR, producing one record per CDR3 protein. The sample lists roughly 67,000 distinct CDR3 sequences; 63% were seen once. These receptors' antigens are unknown. Sequencing used cultured T cells, either the whole culture or a sorted T cell fraction (not recorded which). These receptors originate from a human donor in good health. Both conserved end residues are trimmed from each CDR3. The order of the fields is D gene, J gene, V gene, CDR3 protein. A D gene is named only where the DNA matches it firmly.

NA	TRBJ2-5	TRBV5-4	ASSALDGQETQY
NA	TRBJ2-5	TRBV5-1	ASRPPGRPETQY
NA	TRBJ2-4	TRBV19	ASSIAQHIQY
NA	TRBJ2-1	TRBV7-8	ASSLQAGASTREQF
NA	TRBJ2-1	TRBV6-1	ASSEDTHNEQF
TRBD2	TRBJ2-6	TRBV20-1	SARDSGRASGANVLT
TRBD1	TRBJ2-2	TRBV4-1	ASSQGDRDTGELF
TRBD2	TRBJ2-1	TRBV4-1	ASSQPGGRSDEQF
TRBD1	TRBJ2-1	TRBV19	ASSTGQGASGFSYNEQF
NA	TRBJ2-5	TRBV29-1	SCDREVEETQY
NA	TRBJ2-3	TRBV6-5	ASSYSGVGRARGTQY
TRBD1	TRBJ1-4	TRBV5-1	ASSLGQGSEKLF
NA	TRBJ2-3	TRBV20-1	SASRTDLTDTQY
NA	TRBJ2-2	TRBV2	ASSENSWTGELF
NA	TRBJ2-3	TRBV20-1	SAHPRESSKDTQY
TRBD1	TRBJ1-1	TRBV7-2	ASSSSKDRANSEAF
TRBD1	TRBJ2-3	TRBV29-1	SVVQGADTQY
NA	TRBJ1-2	TRBV3-1	ASSQLQTNYGYT
TRBD2	TRBJ2-3	TRBV12-3/TRBV12-4	ASTATSGGNTQY
NA	TRBJ2-2	TRBV24-1	ATQETGELF
TRBD2	TRBJ2-7	TRBV27	ASGLAGVYEQY
NA	TRBJ2-7	TRBV9	ASSQGTLGTYEQY
NA	TRBJ2-3	TRBV3-1	ASSQARVTDTQY
NA	TRBJ1-1	TRBV10-3	AIRGTEGGNTEAF
NA	TRBJ2-7	TRBV5-1	ASSLGGALYEQY
TRBD2	TRBJ2-1	TRBV7-2	ASSSRTSGISYNEQF
TRBD1	TRBJ1-1	TRBV5-1	ASSPTGRGTEAF
NA	TRBJ2-2	TRBV15	ATSRVLANTGELF
NA	TRBJ2-3	TRBV7-9	ASSLDGGQGDTQY
TRBD2	TRBJ2-3	TRBV20-1	SARQPGGGADTQY
NA	TRBJ1-1	TRBV7-2	ASSLARRGLNPEAF
TRBD1	TRBJ2-7	TRBV6-5	ASGVQGGADH
NA	TRBJ1-2	TRBV27	ASSLSPPGRYGYT
NA	TRBJ2-5	TRBV20-1	SARKASETQY
TRBD2	TRBJ2-2	TRBV20-1	SGTGLAGAELF
TRBD2	TRBJ2-7	TRBV20-1	SADSGRAYEQY
NA	TRBJ2-7	TRBV19	ASSIVGGSSYEQY
NA	TRBJ2-2	TRBV9	ASNRGPGELF
TRBD1	TRBJ2-2	TRBV20-1	SAPDRAGTGELF
NA	TRBJ1-1	TRBV2	ASSEQGPEAF